The TCR beta chain described here comes from a study of blood T cell repertoires in COVID-19. The CDR3 is made up of 16 amino acids. Germline CDR1 reads MNHEY; CDR2 reads SMNVEV (reference sequence). V lost 7 bases and J lost 0, with 17 bases in between. Libraries were prepared by immunoSEQ multiplex PCR; TCRdb keeps only in-frame clonotypes and omits some of them. The table includes tens of thousands of clones, about 84% detected once. Sequenced input: peripheral blood. The V and J genes are TRBV27 and TRBJ2-3, with D possibly being TRBD1 (6 bases). The receptor comes from an elderly man with active or convalescent COVID-19. The CDR3 coding sequence is TGTGCCAGCACTCTCAGGGGAAGGACTAGCACAGATACGCAGTATTTT. Protein: CASTLRGRTSTDTQYF.